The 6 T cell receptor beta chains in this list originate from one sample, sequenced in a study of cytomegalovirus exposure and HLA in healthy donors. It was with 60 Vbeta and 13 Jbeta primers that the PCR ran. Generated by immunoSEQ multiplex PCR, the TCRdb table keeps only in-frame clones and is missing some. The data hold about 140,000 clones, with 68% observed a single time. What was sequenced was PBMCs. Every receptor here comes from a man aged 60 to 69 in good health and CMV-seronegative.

CDR3 nucleotides: TGTGCCAGCAGTCGGGGACTAGCGGGGGGGTACGAGCAGTACTTC. Protein: CASSRGLAGGYEQYF. J is TRBJ2-7 and V is TRBV6-6, with 16 bases aligning to TRBD2. After removal of 5 bases from V and 4 bases from J, the junction contained 2 bases not matched to a gene. This CDR3 comprises 15 residues. Germline assignment: CDR1 MNHNY and CDR2 SVGAGI (reference sequence).

CDR3 sequence reads: CAWSHWGEKLFF. The CDR3, as DNA: TGTGCCTGGTCGCACTGGGGCGAAAAACTGTTTTTT. V is TRBV30 and J is TRBJ1-4; the D gene is possibly TRBD1 (5 bases). The CDR3 runs to 12 residues. CDR1 and CDR2 (germline): GTSNPN, SVGIG (reference sequence). V lost 5 bases, J lost 8 bases, and 12 bases lay in between. Together with reference TRBV30 and TRBJ1-4, the CDR3 gives the full variable domain: SQTIHQWPATLVQPVGSPLSLECTVEGTSNPNLYWYRQAAGRGLQLLFYSVGIGQISSEVPQNLSASRPQDRQFILSSKKLLLSDSGFYLCAWSHWGEKLFFGSGTQLSVL.

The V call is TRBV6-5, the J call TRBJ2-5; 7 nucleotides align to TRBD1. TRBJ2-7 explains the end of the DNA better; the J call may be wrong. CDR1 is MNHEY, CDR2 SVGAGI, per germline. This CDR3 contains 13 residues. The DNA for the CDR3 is TGTGCCAGCAGGTCAACAGGGGTATACGAGCAGTACTTC. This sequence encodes CASRSTGVYEQYF.

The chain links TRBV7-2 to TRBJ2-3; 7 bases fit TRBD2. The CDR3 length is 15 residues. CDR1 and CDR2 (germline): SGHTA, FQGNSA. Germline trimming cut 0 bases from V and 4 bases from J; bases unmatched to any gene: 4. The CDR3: CASSLAGLDSDTQYF. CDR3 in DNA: TGTGCCAGCAGCTTAGCCGGACTAGATTCAGATACGCAGTATTTT.

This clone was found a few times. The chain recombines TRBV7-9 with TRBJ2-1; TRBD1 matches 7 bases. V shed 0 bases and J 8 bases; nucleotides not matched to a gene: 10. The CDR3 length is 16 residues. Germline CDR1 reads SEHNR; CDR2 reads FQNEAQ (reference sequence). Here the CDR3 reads CASSLATGSDLDEQFF. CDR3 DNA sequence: TGTGCCAGCAGCTTAGCGACAGGGTCAGATTTGGATGAGCAGTTCTTC.

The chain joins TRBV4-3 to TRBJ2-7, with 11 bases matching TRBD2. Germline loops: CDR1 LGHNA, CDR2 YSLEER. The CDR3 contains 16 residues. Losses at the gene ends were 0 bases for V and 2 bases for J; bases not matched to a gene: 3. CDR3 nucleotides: TGCGCCAGCAGCCAAGATGGGACTAGCGGTACCTACGAGCAGTACTTC. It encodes CASSQDGTSGTYEQYF.